The next 16 T cell receptor beta chains were all read from a single sample in a study of metastatic and nonmetastatic thyroid tumors. TCRdb redid the clone calls on the PCR reads using MiXCR. The repertoire includes roughly 44,000 clones, roughly 24% of them detected once, and about 14% sits in the top ten. Nobody among the patients had been given any treatment before thyroid surgery. The source material was tumor tissue. Receptors originate from a female donor with papillary thyroid cancer or a benign thyroid nodule (not recorded which). Some clones in this sample may be carry-over from other donors' samples.

This clone was seen at least ten times. The chain recombines TRBV20-1 with TRBJ2-1; the D is unclear. V shed 0 bases and J shed 12 bases, with 12 bases lying between them. CDR3 length equals 12 residues. CDR1 and CDR2 from the germline V gene are DFQATT and SNEGSKA (reference sequence). CDR3 coding DNA: TGCAGTGCTAGAGACCCTTCTCGCGGGCAGTTCTTC. Its protein is CSARDPSRGQFF.

This clone came up many times. This chain uses TRBV2 with TRBJ2-3, with D unclear. V lost 9 bases, J lost 2 bases, and 6 bases lay in between. The length of the CDR3 is 11 residues. Germline V gene sequence: CDR1 SNHLY, CDR2 FYNNEI. CDR3 sequence: CARKSTDTQYF. The CDR3 bases are TGTGCCAGAAAATCCACAGATACGCAGTATTTT. The full variable domain, in which reference TRBV2 and TRBJ2-3 provide the parts outside the CDR3, is EPEVTQTPSHQVTQMGQEVILRCVPISNHLYFYWYRQILGQKVEFLVSFYNNEISEKSEIFDDQFSVERPDGSNFTLKIRSTKLEDSAMYFCARKSTDTQYFGPGTRLTVL.

The V and J genes are TRBV5-1 and TRBJ1-3; TRBD1 might be the D (5 bases). This CDR3 comprises 15 residues. V was pared by 0 bases and J by 8 bases, with 15 bases between. CDR1 is SGHRS and CDR2 is YFSETQ in the germline V gene. DNA for the CDR3: TGCGCCAGCAGCTTGGGAGGGGCCTCAGGAGACACCATATATTTT. This gives the protein CASSLGGASGDTIYF.

In its sample, this clone was seen many times. The J gene is TRBJ2-3, the V gene TRBV20-1, with D uncertain. The V end lost 8 bases, the J end lost 0 bases, and 9 bases lay between the germline ends. Per germline, CDR1 DFQATT and CDR2 SNEGSKA (reference sequence). This CDR3 comprises 12 residues. This chain's CDR3 is CSCRASTDTQYF. Here the CDR3 DNA reads TGCAGTTGTAGGGCTAGCACAGATACGCAGTATTTT.

This clone was observed at least ten times. The chain has TRBV7-9 and TRBJ1-2; D might be TRBD1 (6 bases). The V gene lost 4 bases and the J gene lost 5 bases, with 14 bases spanning the gap. The CDR3 contains 14 residues. Germline V CDR1 and CDR2: SEHNR, FQNEAQ (reference sequence). CDR3 coding DNA: TGTGCCAGCAGCTCCCCCCGGACAGTATATGGCTACACCTTC. It encodes CASSSPRTVYGYTF.

This clone came up once. J is TRBJ2-3 and V is TRBV14; 7 bases fit TRBD1. Germline trimming cut 5 bases from V and 8 bases from J; bases unmatched to any gene: 7. The germline V gene has CDR1 SGHDN and CDR2 FVKESK. This CDR3 region has 13 residues. The CDR3 is CASSKPTGSTQYF. The DNA of the CDR3 is TGTGCCAGCAGCAAACCGACAGGGAGTACGCAGTATTTT.

The genes are TRBV11-2 and TRBJ2-7; 10 bases agree with TRBD2. The CDR3 sequence is 16 residues long. Looked up from germline, CDR1 is SGHAT and CDR2 is FQNNGV. The V and J ends lost 1 base and 3 bases, in that order; junction bases with no gene match: 6. CDR3 DNA: TGTGCCAGCAGCTTAGGTGGGGCTAGCGGGGGCTACGAGCAGTACTTC. It translates to CASSLGGASGGYEQYF. Together with reference TRBV11-2 and TRBJ2-7, the CDR3 gives the full variable domain: EAGVAQSPRYKIIEKRQSVAFWCNPISGHATLYWYQQILGQGPKLLIQFQNNGVVDDSQLPKDRFSAERLKGVDSTLKIQPAKLEDSAVYLCASSLGGASGGYEQYFGPGTRLTVT.

This clone was recorded at least ten times. A single base separates this from a much larger clone, so it may be a read error. The chain has TRBV19 and TRBJ2-5; 13 positions match TRBD2. Germline V gene lookup returns CDR1 LNHDA and CDR2 SQIVND (reference sequence). The CDR3 runs 16 residues. The CDR3 reads CASSNRLAGGWETHYF. In DNA form, the CDR3 reads TGTGCCAGTAGTAACCGACTAGCGGGAGGCTGGGAGACCCATTACTTC.

This clone was observed many times. Germline is not matched at one junction end, which may reflect a read error. This CDR3 is CSVVGTTSGDGCTF. CDR3 DNA sequence: TGCAGCGTTGTAGGGACAACCTCAGGCGATGGCTGCACCTTC. The chain combines TRBV29-1 with TRBJ1-2; maybe TRBD1 (6 bases). Per germline, CDR1 SQVTM and CDR2 ANQGSEA. The CDR3 has 14 amino acids.

At least ten counts were recorded for this clone. V is TRBV19 and J is TRBJ2-1, with TRBD1 matching over 12 bases. Losses at the gene ends were 6 bases for V and 9 bases for J; bases not matched to a gene: 6. The CDR3 has 14 residues. CDR1 and CDR2 (germline): LNHDA, SQIVND (reference sequence). The CDR3 bases are TGTGCCAGTAGATGGGGGACAGGGGGCGTTGAGCAGTTCTTC. It codes for CASRWGTGGVEQFF.

The V and J genes are TRBV10-3 and TRBJ2-7; 8 bases are a match to TRBD1. The CDR3 consists of 11 residues. Trimming cost V 6 bases and J 6 bases; bases outside gene matches: 1. CDR1 and CDR2 from the germline V gene are ENHRY and SYGVKD. CDR3 nucleotides: TGTGCCATCAGAGACAGGGGCGAGCAGTACTTC. Amino acid sequence: CAIRDRGEQYF.

The CDR3 coding sequence is TGTGCCAGCAGCCAAGATGGTTACACGCAGTATTTT. Residues: CASSQDGYTQYF. V usage is TRBV4-2 and J usage is TRBJ2-3; D is ambiguous. The CDR3 extends over 12 amino acids. Germline values: CDR1 LGHNA, CDR2 YNFKEQ. The V end was cut by 0 bases, the J end by 9 bases, with 7 bases between.

This clone has more than one count but fewer than ten. The chain couples TRBV6-6 to TRBJ2-2, with D possibly being TRBD1 (6 bases). CDR3 length: 16 residues. Deletions cut 2 bases from V and 6 bases from J, with 16 bases between. Per the germline V gene, CDR1 is MNHNY and CDR2 is SVGAGI (reference sequence). The CDR3 here is CASSYRLTGSPGELFF. CDR3 nucleotides: TGTGCCAGCAGTTACCGGCTCACAGGGTCCCCCGGGGAGCTGTTTTTT.

This clone was counted at least ten times. The V and J genes are TRBV20-1 and TRBJ1-2; D gene unclear. Germline V gene data show CDR1 as DFQATT and CDR2 as SNEGSKA (reference sequence). V gave up 0 bases and J gave up 8 bases, with 19 bases separating them. The CDR3 has 15 residues. The CDR3: CSARDLFIPAVGYTF. As DNA, the CDR3 is TGCAGTGCTAGAGATCTCTTCATACCGGCGGTGGGCTACACCTTC.

The V and J genes are TRBV30 and TRBJ1-1; D may be TRBD1 (5 bases). CDR1 is GTSNPN and CDR2 is SVGIG in the germline V gene (reference sequence). The CDR3 runs to 13 residues. Between the trimmed V and J ends, which lost 2 bases and 5 bases, there was a span of 12 bases. The CDR3 nucleotides read TGTGCCTGGAGTACCCAGGGTGGGACTGAAGCTTTCTTT. Translating it yields CAWSTQGGTEAFF.

This clone is classed as medium-sized. The gene calls are TRBV11-2 and TRBJ2-7; 7 bases agree with TRBD1. There are 12 residues in the CDR3. Losses at the gene ends were 5 bases for V and 6 bases for J; bases not matched to a gene: 4. Germline CDR1 reads SGHAT; CDR2 reads FQNNGV. The DNA of the CDR3 is TGTGCCAGCAGCGCGACAGGGTTCGAGCAGTACTTC. Its translation is CASSATGFEQYF.